Shown below are 32 T cell receptor beta chains from a single sample sequenced in a study of blood T cell repertoires in COVID-19. This table comes from immunoSEQ multiplex PCR, and its TCRdb copy is limited to in-frame clones, with some not included. The sample lists 210,000 or so clones, roughly 85% occurring once. Material: peripheral blood. The receptors were sampled from a woman aged 18-29 years who had recovered from COVID-19.

This chain joins TRBV7-2 and TRBJ2-3; unclear D gene. Germline-derived CDR1 and CDR2 are SGHTA and FQGNSA. V was cut by 1 base and J by 2 bases, with 7 bases left in between. The CDR3 length is 14 residues. CDR3 nucleotide sequence: TGTGCCAGCAGCTTAGTTCCGGTCACAGATACGCAGTATTTT. Translation gives CASSLVPVTDTQYF.

This chain links TRBV3-1 (or the pseudogene TRBV3-2) with TRBJ2-7, with TRBD1 matching over 8 bases. V shed 1 base, J shed 2 bases, and the junction held 7 bases outside the gene matches. Germline CDR1 LGHDT, CDR2 YNNKEL (reference sequence). The CDR3 length is 16 residues. The CDR3 region has the DNA TGTGCCAGCAGCCAAGCGGGACAGGTTGTTACCTACGAGCAGTACTTC. Amino acids: CASSQAGQVVTYEQYF.

The chain is built from TRBV10-1 and TRBJ2-5; TRBD2 aligns across 9 bases. V was clipped by 0 bases and J by 5 bases; unmatched bases: 4. Germline V lookup: CDR1 WNHNN, CDR2 SYGVQD (reference sequence). The CDR3 has 15 amino acids. The CDR3 sequence: CASSESIAGDETQYF. CDR3 DNA: TGCGCCAGCAGTGAGTCGATAGCGGGAGATGAGACCCAGTACTTC.

This chain connects TRBV6-5 to TRBJ1-1; D unresolved. Germline assignment: CDR1 MNHEY and CDR2 SVGAGI. V was pared by 2 bases and J by 5 bases, with 9 bases between. This CDR3 comprises 13 residues. As DNA, the CDR3 is TGTGCCAGCAGTTACGGGCCGGGAACTGAAGCTTTCTTT. Translation: CASSYGPGTEAFF.

This clone has only a few counts. This sequence joins TRBV6-2 or TRBV6-3 and TRBJ1-6; 9 bases match TRBD1. The V gene end was trimmed by 0 bases and the J gene end by 2 bases; junction bases not matched to a gene: 8. CDR1 is MNHEY and CDR2 is SVGEGT in the germline V gene. The CDR3 totals 19 residues. The CDR3 DNA reads TGTGCCAGCAGTTACTCGTCCGGGACAGGGAGGACCTATAATTCACCCCTCCACTTT. Translating it yields CASSYSSGTGRTYNSPLHF.

The V gene is TRBV5-8, the J gene TRBJ1-4; TRBD1 aligns across 7 bases. Germline CDR1 and CDR2: SGHTS and YDEGEE. The length of the CDR3 is 17 residues. J gave up 2 bases and V 4 bases, and 11 bases lay outside the gene matches. The CDR3 reads CASSMRQGVSTNEKLFF. CDR3 nucleotide sequence: TGTGCCAGCAGCATGAGACAGGGAGTATCGACTAATGAAAAACTGTTTTTT.

The CDR3 is CASSQEGQSQFF. The CDR3 DNA is TGTGCCAGCAGCCAGGAAGGACAGTCGCAGTTCTTC. This sequence joins TRBV4-2 and TRBJ2-1, with D perhaps matching TRBD1 (6 bases). The CDR3 consists of 12 residues. V lost 3 bases and J 12 bases, leaving 12 bases between the germline ends. CDR1 and CDR2 from the germline V gene are LGHNA and YNFKEQ.

This chain connects TRBV6-5 to TRBJ2-6; weak D call: TRBD1 (6 bases). The CDR3 consists of 16 residues. Per the germline V gene, CDR1 is MNHEY and CDR2 is SVGAGI. Trimming left V 0 bases short and J 2 bases short, with 8 bases between. The CDR3 DNA reads TGTGCCAGCAGTTACTCCTACAGGGCTGGGGCCAACGTCCTGACTTTC. Translating gives CASSYSYRAGANVLTF.

The chain recombines TRBV6-5 with TRBJ2-2, with 9 bases matching TRBD2. Trimming removed 8 bases from V and 6 bases from J; junction bases left unmatched: 7. Per germline, CDR1 MNHEY and CDR2 SVGAGI. There are 14 residues in the CDR3. The chain's CDR3 is CASAGSGRSGELFF. The CDR3 bases are TGTGCCAGCGCCGGAAGCGGGAGGTCCGGGGAGCTGTTTTTT.

The chain uses TRBV19 and TRBJ2-1; 12 bases fit TRBD2. The trim removed 1 base at V and 5 bases at J, leaving 9 bases unmatched. The CDR3 contains 18 residues. The germline V gene encodes CDR1 LNHDA and CDR2 SQIVND (reference sequence). The DNA for the CDR3 is TGTGCCAGTAGTATAGGCCCCGGACTAGCGGGGCTACACAATGAGCAGTTCTTC. Amino acids: CASSIGPGLAGLHNEQFF.

About this clone itself: Distinct nucleotide sequences in the sample also encode this CDR3. The J gene is TRBJ1-1, the V gene TRBV18, with TRBD1 matching over 8 bases. This CDR3 is 15 amino acids long. V shed 6 bases and J 0 bases; nucleotides not matched to a gene: 6. Looked up from germline, CDR1 is KGHSH and CDR2 is LQKENI. The CDR3 loop reads CASSPQGALNTEAFF. The CDR3 DNA is TGTGCCAGCTCTCCCCAGGGGGCGTTGAACACTGAAGCTTTCTTT.

This chain uses TRBV7-8 with TRBJ2-1, with 12 bases identical to TRBD2. CDR3 length: 19 residues. J lost 0 bases, V lost 0 bases, and 6 bases had no gene match. CDR1 and CDR2 from the germline V gene are SGHVS and FQNEAQ. CDR3 residues: CASSLARGLAGISYNEQFF. DNA of the CDR3: TGTGCCAGCAGCTTAGCCCGTGGACTAGCGGGAATCTCCTACAATGAGCAGTTCTTC. Based on the CDR3 plus reference TRBV7-8 and TRBJ2-1, the full variable domain is GAGVSQSPRYKVAKRGQDVALRCDPISGHVSLFWYQQALGQGPEFLTYFQNEAQLDKSGLPSDRFFAERPEGSVSTLKIQRTQQEDSAVYLCASSLARGLAGISYNEQFFGPGTRLTVL.

The chain joins TRBV24-1 to TRBJ2-1; tentative D call: TRBD2 (5 bases). The CDR3 covers 16 residues. Trimming shortened V by 3 bases and J by 0 bases, and 11 bases separated the two germline ends. Germline CDR1 and CDR2: KGHDR and SFDVKD. The CDR3 spells CATSDGVASSYNEQFF. CDR3 nucleotides: TGTGCCACCAGTGATGGAGTAGCGAGCTCCTACAATGAGCAGTTCTTC.

The V call is TRBV5-1, the J call TRBJ2-3; perhaps TRBD1 as D (6 bases). The germline V and J ends were trimmed by 4 bases and 4 bases, with 16 bases remaining between them. The CDR3 runs 15 residues. The germline gives CDR1 SGHRS, CDR2 YFSETQ. CDR3 nucleotides: TGCGCCAGCAGCCCCCAGGGGATGGGGTCAGATACGCAGTATTTT. Translation: CASSPQGMGSDTQYF.

The CDR3 sequence is CASSLELARTDTQYF. The CDR3 DNA reads as TGTGCCAGCAGCTTAGAACTAGCGCGCACAGATACGCAGTATTTT. This chain joins TRBV7-9 and TRBJ2-3; 7 bases map to TRBD2. V shed 1 base and J 1 base; nucleotides not matched to a gene: 2. Germline lookup yields CDR1 SEHNR and CDR2 FQNEAQ (reference sequence). The CDR3 contains 15 residues.

V usage is TRBV12-5 and J usage is TRBJ2-1; 9 nucleotides align to TRBD2. V gave up 1 base and J gave up 5 bases; unmatched junction bases: 3. The CDR3 has 15 residues. Germline CDR1 is LGHNT and CDR2 is FRNRAP. DNA of the CDR3: TGTGCTAGTGGTTTGGGGCTAGCGGGGAACAATGAGCAGTTCTTC. Its protein is CASGLGLAGNNEQFF.

This clone was seen more than once but under ten times. CDR3 sequence (DNA): TGTGCCAGCAGACCTGGACAGGGCCCAAATCAGCCCCAGCATTTT. This codes for CASRPGQGPNQPQHF. This chain links TRBV28 with TRBJ1-5, with 8 bases matching TRBD1. This CDR3 has 15 amino acids. Germline CDR1 MDHEN, CDR2 SYDVKM. J lost 4 bases, V lost 6 bases, and 8 bases had no gene match.

The genes are TRBV25-1 and TRBJ2-1, with a possible D match to TRBD1 (5 bases). The CDR3 sequence is 15 residues long. Trimming pared 1 base from V and 6 bases from J, leaving 13 bases between. Germline CDR1 reads MGHDK; CDR2 reads SYGVNS. The CDR3 loop reads CASSESRDRSNEQFF. The CDR3 nucleotides are TGTGCCAGCAGTGAATCCCGAGACAGAAGCAATGAGCAGTTCTTC.

As DNA, the CDR3 is TGTGCCAGCAGACTCGGATCGACACCGAAAAACTATGGCTACACCTTC. Translated, it gives CASRLGSTPKNYGYTF. The V and J genes are TRBV5-6 and TRBJ1-2; unclear D gene. The length of the CDR3 is 16 residues. Germline CDR1 reads SGHDT; CDR2 reads YYEEEE. V gave up 5 bases and J gave up 2 bases, with 19 bases separating them. The variable domain in full, with the rest retrieved from reference TRBV5-6 and TRBJ1-2, is DAGVTQSPTHLIKTRGQQVTLRCSPKSGHDTVSWYQQALGQGPQFIFQYYEEEERQRGNFPDRFSGHQFPNYSSELNVNALLLGDSALYLCASRLGSTPKNYGYTFGSGTRLTVV.

This clone was seen a handful of times. The chain uses TRBV11-1 and TRBJ2-7, with 8 bases that match TRBD1. Trimming cost V 5 bases and J 0 bases; bases outside gene matches: 6. From germline, CDR1 is SGHAT and CDR2 FQDESV (reference sequence). The CDR3 spans 15 residues. The CDR3 DNA reads TGTGCCAGCAGCGCCCGGGACAGGAGCTCCTACGAGCAGTACTTC. It translates to CASSARDRSSYEQYF.

V and J are TRBV7-9 and TRBJ2-7, with a weak D call TRBD1 (6 bases). The CDR3 loop spans 14 amino acids. The germline V gene encodes CDR1 SEHNR and CDR2 FQNEAQ (reference sequence). V shed 4 bases and J shed 0 bases, with 10 bases lying between them. The CDR3 sequence: CASSSQGLSYEQYF. CDR3 coding DNA: TGTGCCAGCAGCTCACAGGGCCTCTCCTACGAGCAGTACTTC.

This clone occurred once. The chain employs TRBV5-1 and TRBJ1-4; no clear D gene. The CDR3 spans 18 residues. With 2 bases removed from V and 8 bases from J, the gap between germline ends came to 25 bases. CDR1 is SGHRS, CDR2 YFSETQ, per germline. This CDR3 is CASSFALMEVRVKEKLFF. The DNA of the CDR3 is TGCGCCAGCAGCTTCGCGTTAATGGAGGTACGCGTTAAGGAAAAACTGTTTTTT.

This clone was detected only a few times. CDR3: CASSHDRGLTEAFF. DNA of the CDR3: TGTGCCAGCAGTCACGACAGGGGGCTGACTGAAGCTTTCTTT. This rearrangement joins TRBV6-5 to TRBJ1-1; 10 positions match TRBD1. V lost 5 bases and J lost 5; bases outside the gene matches: 5. The CDR3 loop spans 14 amino acids. The germline V gene has CDR1 MNHEY and CDR2 SVGAGI.

This chain joins TRBV5-1 and TRBJ2-5, with 7 positions matching TRBD2. The length of the CDR3 is 18 residues. The V gene's germline CDR1 is SGHRS and CDR2 YFSETQ. The V and J ends lost 0 bases and 0 bases, in that order; junction bases with no gene match: 11. CDR3 coding DNA: TGCGCCAGCAGCTTGGCCCACCGGGGAGGGGAGTACCAAGAGACCCAGTACTTC. Translating gives CASSLAHRGGEYQETQYF.

The chain links TRBV12-1 to TRBJ2-1; TRBD2 is the table's D call, not checked against the DNA. TRBV12-1 is a pseudogene locus. The CDR3 has 16 residues. The CDR3 DNA follows: TGTGCCAGCAACTTGAAGGGGCTAGCGGGAGCGTGTGAGCAGTTCTTC. This encodes CASNLKGLAGACEQFF.

This sequence joins TRBV7-3 and TRBJ1-1, with no clear D. The CDR3 is 11 residues long. Between the trimmed V and J ends, which lost 5 bases and 8 bases, there was a span of 9 bases. Per the germline V gene, CDR1 is SGHTA and CDR2 is FQGTGA. CDR3 protein: CASSQAYEAFF. CDR3 in DNA: TGTGCCAGCAGCCAGGCCTACGAAGCTTTCTTT.

The chain employs TRBV30 and TRBJ1-5; maybe TRBD1 (5 bases). In germline, CDR1 is GTSNPN, CDR2 SVGIG (reference sequence). The CDR3 runs 17 residues. V was pared by 0 bases and J by 3 bases, with 18 bases between. The CDR3 loop is CAWSVSEGRSTNQPQHF. CDR3 nucleotide sequence: TGTGCCTGGAGTGTCTCGGAGGGGAGGTCCACCAATCAGCCCCAGCATTTT.

This clone was counted between two and nine times. The V and J genes are TRBV6-1 and TRBJ1-1, with TRBD1 as a possible D gene (5 bases). The CDR3 contains 14 residues. Per germline, CDR1 MNHNS and CDR2 SASEGT. V was shortened by 2 bases and J by 4 bases, with 11 bases between the two germline ends. In DNA form, the CDR3 reads TGTGCCAGCAGTGAATGGGGGGAAGGCACTGAAGCTTTCTTT. Translated: CASSEWGEGTEAFF.

The V gene is TRBV4-1, the J gene TRBJ2-1; 11 bases map to TRBD2. Trimming removed 1 base from V and 13 bases from J; junction bases left unmatched: 6. Germline CDR1 and CDR2: MGHRA and YSYEKL. The CDR3 runs 14 residues. CDR3: CASSQVISGREQFF. CDR3 bases: TGCGCCAGCAGCCAAGTGATTAGCGGGAGGGAACAGTTCTTC.

This rearrangement joins TRBV5-4 to TRBJ2-5, with 8 bases aligning to TRBD1. Germline trimming cut 2 bases from V and 4 bases from J; bases unmatched to any gene: 7. The germline V gene has CDR1 SGHNT and CDR2 YYREEE (reference sequence). This CDR3 spans 15 amino acids. This CDR3 is CASSLQGDYSETQYF. As DNA, the CDR3 is TGTGCCAGCAGCTTACAGGGGGATTACTCAGAGACCCAGTACTTC.

The chain combines TRBV5-6 with TRBJ2-3; 15 bases line up with TRBD2. The CDR3 consists of 18 residues. The V gene's germline CDR1 is SGHDT and CDR2 YYEEEE. With V trimmed by 1 base and J by 2 bases, 5 bases remained unmatched. The CDR3 is CASSLRGTSGRTTDTQYF. The DNA for the CDR3 is TGTGCCAGCAGCTTGCGGGGGACTAGCGGGAGGACCACAGATACGCAGTATTTT.

This clone has just a few counts. The chain combines TRBV5-6 with TRBJ1-3, with 10 positions matching TRBD1. Germline CDR1 and CDR2: SGHDT and YYEEEE. This CDR3 is built from 15 residues. The V segment lost 4 bases and the J segment 8 bases; nucleotides outside the gene matches: 9. CDR3: CASSARGQGKDTIYF. The CDR3 bases are TGTGCCAGCAGCGCACGGGGACAGGGGAAAGACACCATATATTTT.